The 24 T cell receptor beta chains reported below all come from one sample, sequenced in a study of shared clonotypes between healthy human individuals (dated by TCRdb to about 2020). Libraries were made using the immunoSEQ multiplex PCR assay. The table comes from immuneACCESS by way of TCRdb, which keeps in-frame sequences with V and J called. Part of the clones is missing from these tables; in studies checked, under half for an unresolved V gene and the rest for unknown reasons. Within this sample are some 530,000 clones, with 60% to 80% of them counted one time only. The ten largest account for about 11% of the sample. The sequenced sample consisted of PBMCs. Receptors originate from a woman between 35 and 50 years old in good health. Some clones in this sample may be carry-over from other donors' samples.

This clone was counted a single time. CDR3 DNA sequence: TGTGCCAGCAGCTTAGTGACAGCCGCCGCGGGGCCCCAGCATTTT. Amino acids: CASSLVTAAAGPQHF. The V and J genes are TRBV7-2 and TRBJ1-5; a weak D match, TRBD1 (5 bases). V was clipped by 1 base and J by 9 bases, with 16 bases between them. Looked up from germline, CDR1 is SGHTA and CDR2 is FQGNSA. CDR3 length: 15 residues.

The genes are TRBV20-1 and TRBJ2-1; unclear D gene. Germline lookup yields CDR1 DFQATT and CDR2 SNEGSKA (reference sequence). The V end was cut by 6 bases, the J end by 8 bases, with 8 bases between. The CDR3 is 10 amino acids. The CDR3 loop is CSAGTYEQFF. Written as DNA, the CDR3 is TGCAGTGCCGGAACCTATGAGCAGTTCTTC.

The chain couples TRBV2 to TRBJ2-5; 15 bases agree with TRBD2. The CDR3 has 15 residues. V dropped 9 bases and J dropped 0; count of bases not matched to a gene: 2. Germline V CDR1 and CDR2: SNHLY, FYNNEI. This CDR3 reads CARGTSGRNQETQYF. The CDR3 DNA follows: TGTGCCAGGGGGACTAGCGGGAGGAACCAAGAGACCCAGTACTTC. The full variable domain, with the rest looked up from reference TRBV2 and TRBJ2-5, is EPEVTQTPSHQVTQMGQEVILRCVPISNHLYFYWYRQILGQKVEFLVSFYNNEISEKSEIFDDQFSVERPDGSNFTLKIRSTKLEDSAMYFCARGTSGRNQETQYFGPGTRLLVL.

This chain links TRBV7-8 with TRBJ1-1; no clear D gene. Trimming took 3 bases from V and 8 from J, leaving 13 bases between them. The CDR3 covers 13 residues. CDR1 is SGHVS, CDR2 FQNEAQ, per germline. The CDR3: CASSLSPETEAFF. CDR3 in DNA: TGTGCCAGCAGCTTGTCGCCGGAGACCGAAGCTTTCTTT.

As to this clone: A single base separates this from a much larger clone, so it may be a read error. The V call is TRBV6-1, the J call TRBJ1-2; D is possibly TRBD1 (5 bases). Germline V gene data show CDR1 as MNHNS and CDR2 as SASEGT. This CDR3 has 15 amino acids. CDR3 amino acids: CSSSVADGHQYGYTF. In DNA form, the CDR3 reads TGTTCCAGCAGCGTAGCGGACGGACATCAATATGGCTACACCTTC.

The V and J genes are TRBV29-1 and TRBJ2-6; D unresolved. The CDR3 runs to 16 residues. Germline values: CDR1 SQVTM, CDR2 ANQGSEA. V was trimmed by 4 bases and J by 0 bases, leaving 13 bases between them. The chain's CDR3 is CSVGVTHSSGANVLTF. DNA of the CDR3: TGCAGCGTTGGAGTCACCCATTCCTCTGGGGCCAACGTCCTGACTTTC.

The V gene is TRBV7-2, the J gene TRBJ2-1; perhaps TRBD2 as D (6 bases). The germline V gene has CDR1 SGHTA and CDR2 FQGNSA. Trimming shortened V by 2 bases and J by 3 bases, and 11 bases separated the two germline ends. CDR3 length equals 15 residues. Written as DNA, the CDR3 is TGTGCCAGCAGCTTATTTGGCGGGAACTACAATGAGCAGTTCTTC. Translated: CASSLFGGNYNEQFF.

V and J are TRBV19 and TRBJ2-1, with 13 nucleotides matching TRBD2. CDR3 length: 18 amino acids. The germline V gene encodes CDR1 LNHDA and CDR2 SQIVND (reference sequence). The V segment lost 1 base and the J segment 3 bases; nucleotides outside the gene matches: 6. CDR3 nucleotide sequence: TGTGCCAGTAGTATAGTCACTAGCGGGAGGGCCCTCTACAATGAGCAGTTCTTC. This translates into CASSIVTSGRALYNEQFF.

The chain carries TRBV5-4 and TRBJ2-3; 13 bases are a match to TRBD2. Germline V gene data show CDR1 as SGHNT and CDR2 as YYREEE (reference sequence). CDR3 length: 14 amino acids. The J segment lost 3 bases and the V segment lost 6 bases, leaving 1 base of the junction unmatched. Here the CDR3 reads CASKLAGGTDTQYF. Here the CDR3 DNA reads TGTGCCAGCAAACTAGCGGGAGGGACAGATACGCAGTATTTT. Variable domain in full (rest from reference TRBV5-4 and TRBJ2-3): ETGVTQSPTHLIKTRGQQVTLRCSSQSGHNTVSWYQQALGQGPQFIFQYYREEENGRGNFPPRFSGLQFPNYSSELNVNALELDDSALYLCASKLAGGTDTQYFGPGTRLTVL.

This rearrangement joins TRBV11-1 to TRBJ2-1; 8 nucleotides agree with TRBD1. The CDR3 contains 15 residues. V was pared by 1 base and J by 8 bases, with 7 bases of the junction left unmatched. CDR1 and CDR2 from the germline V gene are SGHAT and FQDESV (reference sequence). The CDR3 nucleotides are TGTGCCAGCAGCTTAGGCCCAGGGGGCGATTATGAGCAGTTCTTC. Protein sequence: CASSLGPGGDYEQFF.

DNA for the CDR3: TGTGCCAGCAGGCCACGGACAGAACTTGAAAAACTGTTTTTT. Translating it yields CASRPRTELEKLFF. The rearrangement links TRBV28 to TRBJ1-4; a weak D match, TRBD1 (6 bases). Germline V gene lookup returns CDR1 MDHEN and CDR2 SYDVKM. V was cut by 6 bases and J by 7 bases, with 15 bases left in between. The CDR3 consists of 14 residues.

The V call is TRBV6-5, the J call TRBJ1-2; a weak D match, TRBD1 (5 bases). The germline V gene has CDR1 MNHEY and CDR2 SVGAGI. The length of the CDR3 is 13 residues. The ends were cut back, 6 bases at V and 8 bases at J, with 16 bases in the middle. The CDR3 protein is CASSRGMGVGYTF. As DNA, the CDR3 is TGTGCCAGCAGCCGAGGGATGGGGGTCGGCTACACCTTC.

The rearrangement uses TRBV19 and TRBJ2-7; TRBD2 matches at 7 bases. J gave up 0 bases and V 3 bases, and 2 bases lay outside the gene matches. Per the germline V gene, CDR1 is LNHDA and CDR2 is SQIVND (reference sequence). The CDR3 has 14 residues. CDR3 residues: CASSMGGSSYEQYF. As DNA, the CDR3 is TGTGCCAGTAGTATGGGCGGGAGCTCCTACGAGCAGTACTTC.

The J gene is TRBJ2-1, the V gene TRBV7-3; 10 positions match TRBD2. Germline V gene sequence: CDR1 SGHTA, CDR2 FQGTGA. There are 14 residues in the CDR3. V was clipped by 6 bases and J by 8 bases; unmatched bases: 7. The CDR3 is CASSTGLAYDEQFF. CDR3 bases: TGTGCCAGCAGTACGGGACTAGCGTATGATGAGCAGTTCTTC.

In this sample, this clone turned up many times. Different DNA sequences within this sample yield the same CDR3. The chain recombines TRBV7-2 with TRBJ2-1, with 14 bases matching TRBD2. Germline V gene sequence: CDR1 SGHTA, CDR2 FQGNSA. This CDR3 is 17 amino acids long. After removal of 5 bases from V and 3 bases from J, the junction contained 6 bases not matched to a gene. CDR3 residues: CASSINGLAGGYNEQFF. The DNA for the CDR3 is TGTGCCAGCAGCATAAACGGACTAGCGGGAGGCTACAATGAGCAGTTCTTC.

This chain's CDR3 is CASSRRTGRQPQHF. DNA of the CDR3: TGTGCCAGCAGCCGCCGGACAGGGCGCCAGCCCCAGCATTTT. This chain uses TRBV28 with TRBJ1-5; 8 nucleotides match TRBD1. The ends lost 6 bases at V and 7 bases at J; junction bases unmatched: 8. Germline CDR1 and CDR2: MDHEN and SYDVKM. The CDR3 spans 14 residues.

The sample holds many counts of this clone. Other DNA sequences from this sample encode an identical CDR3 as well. As DNA, the CDR3 is TGTGCCAGCAGCTTAGTAGGGGGTAGCGGGGTGGTGACGCAGTATTTT. Translation gives CASSLVGGSGVVTQYF. The chain carries TRBV7-2 and TRBJ2-3; 8 bases fit TRBD2. The CDR3 is 16 amino acids. V shed 1 base and J 9 bases; nucleotides not matched to a gene: 12. Germline V gene data show CDR1 as SGHTA and CDR2 as FQGNSA.

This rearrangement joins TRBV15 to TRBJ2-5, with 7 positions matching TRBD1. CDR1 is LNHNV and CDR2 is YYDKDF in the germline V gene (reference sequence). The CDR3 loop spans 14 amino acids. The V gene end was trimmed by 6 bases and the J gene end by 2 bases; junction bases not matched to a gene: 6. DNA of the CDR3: TGTGCCACCAGACCGGGACAGTATCAAGAGACCCAGTACTTC. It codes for CATRPGQYQETQYF.

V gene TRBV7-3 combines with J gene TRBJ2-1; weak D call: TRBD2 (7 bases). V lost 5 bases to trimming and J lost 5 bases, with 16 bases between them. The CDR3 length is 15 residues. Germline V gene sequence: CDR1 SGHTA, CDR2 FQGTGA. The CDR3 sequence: CASSPHRGGDNEQFF. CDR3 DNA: TGTGCCAGCAGCCCCCATAGGGGGGGAGACAATGAGCAGTTCTTC.

The CDR3 loop is CATSRGDGRFYNEQFF. CDR3 sequence (DNA): TGTGCCACCAGCAGAGGTGACGGGAGGTTTTACAATGAGCAGTTCTTC. The chain carries TRBV15 and TRBJ2-1; 7 nucleotides line up with TRBD2. The length of the CDR3 is 16 residues. CDR1 LNHNV and CDR2 YYDKDF come from the germline V gene (reference sequence). The junction had 7 bases not matched to a gene; V was cut back by 1 base and J by 4 bases.

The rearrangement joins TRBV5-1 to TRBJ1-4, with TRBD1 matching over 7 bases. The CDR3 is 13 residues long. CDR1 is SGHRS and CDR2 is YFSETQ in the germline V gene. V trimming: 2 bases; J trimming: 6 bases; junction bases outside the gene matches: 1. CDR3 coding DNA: TGCGCCAGCAGCTTTGGGACAGATGAAAAACTGTTTTTT. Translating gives CASSFGTDEKLFF.

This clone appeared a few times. The CDR3 is CASSDYSNQPQHF. The CDR3 DNA follows: TGTGCCAGCAGCGATTATAGCAATCAGCCCCAGCATTTT. The rearrangement joins TRBV6-1 to TRBJ1-5; D gene uncertain. Deletions cut 6 bases from V and 0 bases from J, with 6 bases between. Germline V lookup: CDR1 MNHNS, CDR2 SASEGT. The CDR3 runs 13 residues.

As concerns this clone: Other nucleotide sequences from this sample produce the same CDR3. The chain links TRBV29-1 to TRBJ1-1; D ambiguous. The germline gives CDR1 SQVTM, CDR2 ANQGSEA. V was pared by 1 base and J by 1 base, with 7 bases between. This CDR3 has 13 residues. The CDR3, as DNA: TGCAGCGTTGAAGGCAGCCCGAACACTGAAGCTTTCTTT. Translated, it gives CSVEGSPNTEAFF. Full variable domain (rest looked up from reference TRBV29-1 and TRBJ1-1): SAVISQKPSRDICQRGTSLTIQCQVDSQVTMMFWYRQQPGQSLTLIATANQGSEATYESGFVIDKFPISRPNLTFSTLTVSNMSPEDSSIYLCSVEGSPNTEAFFGQGTRLTVV.

CDR3 nucleotide sequence: TGTGCCAGCTCACCAATGGAGGGCTCCTACAATGAGCAGTTCTTC. Residues: CASSPMEGSYNEQFF. This chain uses TRBV18 with TRBJ2-1; possibly TRBD2 for D (6 bases). V was cut by 2 bases and J by 0 bases, with 8 bases left in between. Germline values: CDR1 KGHSH, CDR2 LQKENI. This CDR3 region has 15 residues.